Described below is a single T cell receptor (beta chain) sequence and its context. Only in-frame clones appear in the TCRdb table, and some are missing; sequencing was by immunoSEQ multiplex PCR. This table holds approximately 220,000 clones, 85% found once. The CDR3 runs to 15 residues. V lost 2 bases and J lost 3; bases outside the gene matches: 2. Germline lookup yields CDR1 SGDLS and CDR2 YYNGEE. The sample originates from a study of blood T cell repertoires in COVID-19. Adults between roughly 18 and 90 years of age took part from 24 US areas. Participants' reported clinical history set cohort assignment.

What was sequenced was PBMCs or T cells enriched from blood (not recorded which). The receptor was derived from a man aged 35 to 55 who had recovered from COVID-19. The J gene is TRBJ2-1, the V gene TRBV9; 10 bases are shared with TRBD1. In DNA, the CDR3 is TGTGCCAGCAGCGTCGGACAGGGGGGCTACAATGAGCAGTTCTTC. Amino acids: CASSVGQGGYNEQFF.